These T cell receptor beta chains were read from a single sample in a study of beta chain features in type 1 diabetes. Measured with immunoSEQ multiplex PCR; TCRdb has only the in-frame clones, and not every one. The table includes tens of thousands of clones, about 50% detected once. Sequenced: Tregs from blood. The receptor source for this set is a woman aged 40 to 50 with type 1 diabetes. CDR3s include the opening cysteine and the closing phenylalanine or tryptophan. The order of the fields is J gene, CDR3 length, V gene, D gene, clone size, CDR3 DNA, CDR3 protein. A D gene is named only where the DNA matches it firmly. Size tells how often a clone was seen (once, few, many) or the class of an expanded clone, and some rows leave it out.

j_call: TRBJ1-1; cdr3_length: 14; v_call: TRBV29-1; d_call: -; clone_size: -; cdr3_nt: TGCAGCGTTGAAGCGGGGGGGCTCCGCACTGAAGCTTTCTTT; cdr3_aa: CSVEAGGLRTEAFF
j_call: TRBJ2-1; cdr3_length: 14; v_call: TRBV5-1; d_call: -; clone_size: -; cdr3_nt: TGCGCCAGCAGAACAGGCCAGGTGGGCAATGAGCAGTTCTTC; cdr3_aa: CASRTGQVGNEQFF
j_call: TRBJ2-2; cdr3_length: 14; v_call: TRBV2; d_call: -; clone_size: -; cdr3_nt: TGTGCCAGCAGCGCGGGCAGGTACACCGGGGAGCTGTTTTTT; cdr3_aa: CASSAGRYTGELFF
j_call: TRBJ1-6; cdr3_length: 15; v_call: TRBV27; d_call: -; clone_size: -; cdr3_nt: TGTGCCAGCAGTTTTAGACTGGGCTATAATTCACCCCTCCACTTT; cdr3_aa: CASSFRLGYNSPLHF
j_call: TRBJ2-4; cdr3_length: 17; v_call: TRBV5-4; d_call: TRBD1; clone_size: -; cdr3_nt: TGTGCCAGCAGCTTGACAGGGGGCGCGGGAGCCAAAAACATTCAGTACTTC; cdr3_aa: CASSLTGGAGAKNIQYF
j_call: TRBJ1-2; cdr3_length: 15; v_call: TRBV7-9; d_call: TRBD1; clone_size: -; cdr3_nt: TGTGCCAGCAGCTCAAACAGGGGGAATGACTATGGCTACACCTTC; cdr3_aa: CASSSNRGNDYGYTF
j_call: TRBJ2-7; cdr3_length: 12; v_call: TRBV6-1; d_call: TRBD1; clone_size: -; cdr3_nt: TGTGCCAGCACTGGGGACAGCCGAGTCCTATACTTC; cdr3_aa: CASTGDSRVLYF
j_call: TRBJ2-5; cdr3_length: 13; v_call: TRBV5-1; d_call: -; clone_size: few; cdr3_nt: TGCGCCAGCAGCTTGGGCGGATCGGAGACCCAGTACTTC; cdr3_aa: CASSLGGSETQYF
j_call: TRBJ1-1; cdr3_length: 12; v_call: TRBV28; d_call: -; clone_size: few; cdr3_nt: TGTGCCAGCAGTTTACAGGACACTGAAGCTTTCTTT; cdr3_aa: CASSLQDTEAFF
j_call: TRBJ2-3; cdr3_length: 13; v_call: TRBV5-1; d_call: -; clone_size: once; cdr3_nt: TGCGCCAGCAGCCCGGCGAGGACAGATACGCAGTATTTT; cdr3_aa: CASSPARTDTQYF
j_call: TRBJ1-6; cdr3_length: 17; v_call: TRBV7-2; d_call: TRBD1; clone_size: few; cdr3_nt: TGTGCCAGCAGCCCACGAGGGCGGGACAGGGTTAATTCACCCCTCCACTTT; cdr3_aa: CASSPRGRDRVNSPLHF
j_call: TRBJ1-5; cdr3_length: 14; v_call: TRBV9; d_call: TRBD1; clone_size: -; cdr3_nt: TGTGCCAGCAGCACGGGACAGGGGGCTCAGCCCCAGCATTTT; cdr3_aa: CASSTGQGAQPQHF
j_call: TRBJ1-4; cdr3_length: 13; v_call: TRBV5-6; d_call: -; clone_size: -; cdr3_nt: TGTGCCAGCAGCTTCCCCTCAGTTGAAAAACTGTTTTTT; cdr3_aa: CASSFPSVEKLFF
j_call: TRBJ2-2; cdr3_length: 15; v_call: TRBV19; d_call: -; clone_size: -; cdr3_nt: TGTGCCAGTAGGGGAGTGGGGGGAGTCACCGGGGAGCTGTTTTTT; cdr3_aa: CASRGVGGVTGELFF
j_call: TRBJ1-2; cdr3_length: 14; v_call: TRBV13; d_call: -; clone_size: -; cdr3_nt: TGTGCCAGCAGCTTAGCAACTACTAACTATGGCTACACCTTC; cdr3_aa: CASSLATTNYGYTF
j_call: TRBJ1-1; cdr3_length: 16; v_call: TRBV2; d_call: TRBD1; clone_size: -; cdr3_nt: TGTGCCAGCAGTTACCCAGGCAGGGGGCCAAACACTGAAGCTTTCTTT; cdr3_aa: CASSYPGRGPNTEAFF
j_call: TRBJ2-3; cdr3_length: 16; v_call: TRBV7-9; d_call: -; clone_size: -; cdr3_nt: TGTGCCAGCAGCTTAGCCCGGGACTCCTTCACAGATACGCAGTATTTT; cdr3_aa: CASSLARDSFTDTQYF
j_call: TRBJ1-5; cdr3_length: 15; v_call: TRBV30; d_call: -; clone_size: -; cdr3_nt: TGTGCCTGGAGTGTACAAACAGGGCGCAATCAGCCCCAGCATTTT; cdr3_aa: CAWSVQTGRNQPQHF
j_call: TRBJ2-7; cdr3_length: 13; v_call: TRBV30; d_call: TRBD2; clone_size: -; cdr3_nt: TGTGCCTGGGTCGGGGGGACCTCCTACGAGCAGTACTTC; cdr3_aa: CAWVGGTSYEQYF
j_call: TRBJ1-5; cdr3_length: 15; v_call: TRBV4-3; d_call: -; clone_size: -; cdr3_nt: TGCGCCAGCAGCCAAGATCTTACAGATTATCAGCCCCAGCATTTT; cdr3_aa: CASSQDLTDYQPQHF
j_call: TRBJ2-1; cdr3_length: 15; v_call: TRBV29-1; d_call: -; clone_size: -; cdr3_nt: TGCAGCGTTGAGGGGGGAGTTGGGTCCTACAATGAGCAGTTCTTC; cdr3_aa: CSVEGGVGSYNEQFF
j_call: TRBJ2-7; cdr3_length: 16; v_call: TRBV4-3; d_call: -; clone_size: few; cdr3_nt: TGCGCCAGCAGCCAAGAACCCCGGTGGTCTACCTACGAGCAGTACTTC; cdr3_aa: CASSQEPRWSTYEQYF
j_call: TRBJ2-3; cdr3_length: 15; v_call: TRBV2; d_call: TRBD1; clone_size: -; cdr3_nt: TGTGCCAGCTCGAGACAGGGGGCTAGCACAGATACGCAGTATTTT; cdr3_aa: CASSRQGASTDTQYF
j_call: TRBJ2-2; cdr3_length: 16; v_call: TRBV7-2; d_call: TRBD2; clone_size: few; cdr3_nt: TGTGCCAGCAGCTTAAGAGCGGGGGCGGGTCCCGGGGAGCTGTTTTTT; cdr3_aa: CASSLRAGAGPGELFF
j_call: TRBJ2-3; cdr3_length: 16; v_call: TRBV4-1; d_call: TRBD2; clone_size: -; cdr3_nt: TGCGCCAGCAGCCAAGAAATACCGGGAGGAGGGGATACGCAGTATTTT; cdr3_aa: CASSQEIPGGGDTQYF
j_call: TRBJ1-1; cdr3_length: 15; v_call: TRBV5-4; d_call: -; clone_size: -; cdr3_nt: TGTGCCAGCAGCCCGACAGAACCCATGGGGACTGAAGCTTTCTTT; cdr3_aa: CASSPTEPMGTEAFF
j_call: TRBJ1-2; cdr3_length: 16; v_call: TRBV9; d_call: -; clone_size: -; cdr3_nt: TGTGCCAGCAGCGTAGGTGGACAGTTAGCTAACTATGGCTACACCTTC; cdr3_aa: CASSVGGQLANYGYTF
j_call: TRBJ2-1; cdr3_length: 13; v_call: TRBV19; d_call: -; clone_size: -; cdr3_nt: TGTGCCAGTAGCCGGAGGGAGTTAAATGAGCAGTTCTTC; cdr3_aa: CASSRRELNEQFF
j_call: TRBJ1-5; cdr3_length: 19; v_call: TRBV27; d_call: -; clone_size: -; cdr3_nt: TGTGCCAGCAGTTTGATGGGCTCGAGCGGGCTAGGTAGCAATCAGCCCCAGCATTTT; cdr3_aa: CASSLMGSSGLGSNQPQHF